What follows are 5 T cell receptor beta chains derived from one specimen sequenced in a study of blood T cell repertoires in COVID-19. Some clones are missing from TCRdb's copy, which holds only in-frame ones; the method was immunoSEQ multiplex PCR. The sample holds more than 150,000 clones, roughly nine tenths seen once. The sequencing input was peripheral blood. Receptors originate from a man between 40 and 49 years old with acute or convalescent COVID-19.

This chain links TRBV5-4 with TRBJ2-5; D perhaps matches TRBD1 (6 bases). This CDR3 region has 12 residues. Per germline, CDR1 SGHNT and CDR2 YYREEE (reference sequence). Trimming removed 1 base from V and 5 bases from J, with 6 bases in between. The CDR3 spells CASSLTGETQYF. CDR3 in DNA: TGTGCCAGCAGCTTGACAGGGGAGACCCAGTACTTC.

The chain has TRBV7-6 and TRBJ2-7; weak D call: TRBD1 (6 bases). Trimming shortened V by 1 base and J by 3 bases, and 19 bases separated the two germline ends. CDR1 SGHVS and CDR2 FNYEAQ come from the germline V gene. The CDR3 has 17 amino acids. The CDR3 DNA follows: TGTGCCAGCAGCTTAGGTAAGGCAGGACAGACGGACTACGAGCAGTACTTC. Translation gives CASSLGKAGQTDYEQYF.

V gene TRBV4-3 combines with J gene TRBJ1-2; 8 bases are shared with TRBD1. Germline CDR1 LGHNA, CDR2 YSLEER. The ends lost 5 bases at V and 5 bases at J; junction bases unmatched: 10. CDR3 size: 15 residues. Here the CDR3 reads CASSERTGKGYGYTF. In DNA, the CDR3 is TGCGCCAGCAGCGAACGGACAGGGAAAGGGTATGGCTACACCTTC.

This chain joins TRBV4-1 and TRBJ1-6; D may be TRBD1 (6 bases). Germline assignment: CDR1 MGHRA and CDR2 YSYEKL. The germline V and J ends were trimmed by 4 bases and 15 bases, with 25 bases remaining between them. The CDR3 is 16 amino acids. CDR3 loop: CASSRILQGRASLLHF. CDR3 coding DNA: TGCGCCAGCAGCCGCATACTACAGGGTCGGGCCAGTCTCCTCCACTTT.

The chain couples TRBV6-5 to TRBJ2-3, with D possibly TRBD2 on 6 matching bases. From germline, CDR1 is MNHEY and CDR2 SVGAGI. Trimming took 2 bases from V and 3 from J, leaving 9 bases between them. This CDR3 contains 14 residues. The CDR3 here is CASSYPGVTDTQYF. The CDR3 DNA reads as TGTGCCAGCAGTTACCCGGGGGTGACAGATACGCAGTATTTT.